The 31 T cell receptor beta chains in this list originate from one sample, sequenced in a study of T cell responses to AZD1222 COVID-19 vaccine. Profiling relied on immunoSEQ multiplex PCR, and the TCRdb table lists in-frame clones only, not all of them. The data show 78,000 or so clones, 88% seen once. The sample in question was peripheral blood, obtained on day 0 of AZD1222 vaccination. The receptors derive from an adult in good health.

The genes are TRBV24-1 and TRBJ2-1; possibly TRBD1 or TRBD2 for D (6 bases each). This CDR3 is 16 amino acids long. V lost 3 bases, J lost 7 bases, and 18 bases lay in between. Per the germline V gene, CDR1 is KGHDR and CDR2 is SFDVKD. CDR3 DNA: TGTGCCACCAGTGATCCCACAGGGAGGCTAGGAAATGAGCAGTTCTTC. It is translated as CATSDPTGRLGNEQFF.

V and J are TRBV19 and TRBJ2-1; TRBD2 matches 11 bases. The trim removed 5 bases at V and 3 bases at J, leaving 3 bases unmatched. Germline-derived CDR1 and CDR2 are LNHDA and SQIVND (reference sequence). This CDR3 spans 15 amino acids. DNA of the CDR3: TGTGCCAGTAGTGGGGGACTAGCGGTCTACAATGAGCAGTTCTTC. Translating gives CASSGGLAVYNEQFF.

The chain has TRBV7-9 and TRBJ1-6; 9 bases fit TRBD1. V trimming: 4 bases; J trimming: 9 bases; junction bases outside the gene matches: 10. CDR1 is SEHNR and CDR2 is FQNEAQ in the germline V gene (reference sequence). This CDR3 comprises 16 residues. The CDR3 here is CASSSGDRVWSSPLHF. The CDR3 DNA reads as TGTGCCAGCAGCTCCGGGGACAGGGTGTGGAGTTCACCCCTCCACTTT.

The V call is TRBV28, the J call TRBJ2-5; 8 bases agree with TRBD1. Trimming took 8 bases from V and 4 from J; bases not matched to a gene: 6. The CDR3 spans 13 residues. The V gene's germline CDR1 is MDHEN and CDR2 SYDVKM. CDR3 loop: CASARQGLETQYF. The CDR3 coding sequence is TGTGCCAGCGCCCGACAGGGGTTAGAGACCCAGTACTTC.

V gene TRBV7-9 combines with J gene TRBJ1-2, with D hard to call. The V end lost 7 bases, the J end lost 4 bases, and 10 bases lay between the germline ends. The length of the CDR3 is 12 residues. The germline V gene encodes CDR1 SEHNR and CDR2 FQNEAQ (reference sequence). The CDR3 sequence is CASNPLGYGYTF. The CDR3 bases are TGTGCCAGCAACCCTTTGGGCTATGGCTACACCTTC.

The chain is built from TRBV6-5 and TRBJ2-7; 9 bases line up with TRBD1. The CDR3 spans 15 residues. The V segment lost 6 bases and the J segment 2 bases; nucleotides outside the gene matches: 8. Germline CDR1 MNHEY, CDR2 SVGAGI. The CDR3 DNA reads as TGTGCCAGCAGCCCGGGACAGGGTAGGCCCTACGAGCAGTACTTC. It is translated as CASSPGQGRPYEQYF.

The rearrangement links TRBV15 to TRBJ2-7; D not resolved. CDR3 length equals 15 residues. Looked up from germline, CDR1 is LNHNV and CDR2 is YYDKDF (reference sequence). Trimming removed 1 base from V and 1 base from J, with 11 bases in between. DNA of the CDR3: TGTGCCACCAGCAGAGGACGGTCTCGATCCTACGAGCAGTACTTC. Translated, it gives CATSRGRSRSYEQYF.

The genes are TRBV7-9 and TRBJ2-7; D perhaps matches TRBD2 (6 bases). Trimming removed 0 bases at V and 7 bases at J, with 10 bases between. There are 13 residues in the CDR3. The germline V gene encodes CDR1 SEHNR and CDR2 FQNEAQ (reference sequence). The CDR3 bases are TGTGCCAGCAGCTTAGCAGCTAGCGAAGAGCAGTACTTC. Translation: CASSLAASEEQYF.

This chain uses TRBV15 with TRBJ1-4; 12 bases agree with TRBD1. Trimming took 3 bases from V and 8 from J; bases not matched to a gene: 10. Looked up from germline, CDR1 is LNHNV and CDR2 is YYDKDF (reference sequence). This CDR3 has 17 amino acids. The CDR3 DNA follows: TGTGCCACCAGCAGGACAGACCTAGGGACAGGGGGCGAAAAACTGTTTTTT. Translation: CATSRTDLGTGGEKLFF.

This CDR3 is CASSLSRADYGYTF. The DNA of the CDR3 is TGTGCCAGCAGCTTGAGCAGGGCGGACTATGGCTACACCTTC. This chain connects TRBV7-9 to TRBJ1-2; D is perhaps TRBD1 (5 bases). The CDR3 runs 14 residues. Trimming stripped 3 bases from V and 3 bases from J, with 11 bases between. The germline V gene has CDR1 SEHNR and CDR2 FQNEAQ (reference sequence).

Turning to this clone: The same CDR3 arises from other DNA sequences in this sample as well. This chain links TRBV6-5 with TRBJ1-2, with 7 bases identical to TRBD1. V shed 4 bases, J shed 2 bases, and the junction held 1 base outside the gene matches. The CDR3 contains 13 residues. Germline V CDR1 and CDR2: MNHEY, SVGAGI. DNA for the CDR3: TGTGCCAGCAGTTTGGGACAGAACTATGGCTACACCTTC. This sequence encodes CASSLGQNYGYTF.

The chain carries TRBV4-2 and TRBJ1-5; D is undetermined. The germline CDR1 and CDR2 sequences are LGHNA and YNFKEQ. The CDR3 length is 14 residues. V was trimmed by 0 bases and J by 4 bases, leaving 7 bases between them. The CDR3 bases are TGTGCCAGCAGCCAAGAGGTCGATAATCAGCCCCAGCATTTT. This gives the protein CASSQEVDNQPQHF.

A word on this clone: Sequence at one end of the junction differs from germline and may be a read error. The chain employs TRBV6-4 and TRBJ2-1; 11 positions match TRBD2. The length of the CDR3 is 17 residues. Germline V gene sequence: CDR1 MRHNA, CDR2 SNTAGT. The CDR3 coding sequence is TGTGCCAGCAGCGACTGGGGACTAGCGGACACCTACAATGAGCAGTTCTTC. Residues: CASSDWGLADTYNEQFF.

This rearrangement joins TRBV27 to TRBJ1-2; possibly TRBD1 for D (6 bases). Germline loops: CDR1 MNHEY, CDR2 SMNVEV (reference sequence). With 3 bases removed from V and 7 bases from J, the gap between germline ends came to 15 bases. The CDR3 totals 14 residues. CDR3 in DNA: TGTGCCAGCAGTTTGGGCCAGGACAGTCCTGGCTACACCTTC. Its translation is CASSLGQDSPGYTF.

V is TRBV6-1 and J is TRBJ1-5, with D perhaps matching TRBD1 (5 bases). Trimming left V 3 bases short and J 0 bases short, with 15 bases between. CDR3 length: 17 residues. The germline CDR1 and CDR2 sequences are MNHNS and SASEGT. CDR3 sequence reads: CASSDWRGTYSNQPQHF. As DNA, the CDR3 is TGTGCCAGCAGTGATTGGCGGGGGACGTATAGCAATCAGCCCCAGCATTTT.

The chain links TRBV30 to TRBJ2-1; D may correspond to TRBD1 or TRBD2 (5 bases each). Between the trimmed V and J ends, which lost 0 bases and 0 bases, there was a span of 9 bases. This CDR3 comprises 15 residues. Germline lookup yields CDR1 GTSNPN and CDR2 SVGIG (reference sequence). In DNA form, the CDR3 reads TGTGCCTGGAGTGTACTTGGGGGCTCCTACAATGAGCAGTTCTTC. This translates into CAWSVLGGSYNEQFF.

The CDR3 protein is CASSGNRASTDTQYF. As DNA, the CDR3 is TGTGCCAGCAGCGGGAACAGGGCTTCCACAGATACGCAGTATTTT. The chain joins TRBV7-9 to TRBJ2-3; a possible D gene is TRBD1 (6 bases). Germline V lookup: CDR1 SEHNR, CDR2 FQNEAQ (reference sequence). This CDR3 region has 15 residues. Trimming removed 5 bases from V and 2 bases from J, with 14 bases in between.

V gene TRBV6-1 combines with J gene TRBJ2-7; perhaps TRBD1 as D (5 bases). Germline-derived CDR1 and CDR2 are MNHNS and SASEGT. This CDR3 region has 14 residues. Trimming took 2 bases from V and 1 from J, leaving 9 bases between them. This CDR3 is CASSEWGSSYEQYF. CDR3 sequence (DNA): TGTGCCAGCAGTGAATGGGGCTCATCCTACGAGCAGTACTTC.

The chain carries TRBV28 and TRBJ2-5, with D maybe TRBD1 (6 bases). The CDR3 consists of 15 residues. Germline V gives CDR1 MDHEN, CDR2 SYDVKM. V lost 2 bases and J lost 3, with 13 bases in between. DNA for the CDR3: TGTGCCAGCAGTTTAAACACCGGGACAAAAGAGACCCAGTACTTC. It codes for CASSLNTGTKETQYF. Supplemented by reference TRBV28 and TRBJ2-5, the full variable domain reads DVKVTQSSRYLVKRTGEKVFLECVQDMDHENMFWYRQDPGLGLRLIYFSYDVKMKEKGDIPEGYSVSREKKERFSLILESASTNQTSMYLCASSLNTGTKETQYFGPGTRLLVL.

The chain is built from TRBV14 and TRBJ1-2, with a weak D call TRBD1 (5 bases). Germline CDR1 SGHDN, CDR2 FVKESK. The CDR3 is made up of 13 amino acids. V was cut by 1 base and J by 3 bases, with 6 bases left in between. The CDR3 region has the DNA TGTGCCAGCAGCCAAGGGGACCACTATGGCTACACCTTC. Translated: CASSQGDHYGYTF. Drawing the rest from reference TRBV14 and TRBJ1-2, the complete variable domain is EAGVTQFPSHSVIEKGQTVTLRCDPISGHDNLYWYRRVMGKEIKFLLHFVKESKQDESGMPNNRFLAERTGGTYSTLKVQPAELEDSGVYFCASSQGDHYGYTFGSGTRLTVV.

The chain links TRBV13 to TRBJ1-6; 7 positions agree with TRBD1. CDR1 is PRHDT and CDR2 is FYEKMQ in the germline V gene (reference sequence). The CDR3 is 15 amino acids. With V trimmed by 7 bases and J by 5 bases, 8 bases remained unmatched. CDR3 protein: CASNIGGRDNSPLHF. The CDR3 region has the DNA TGTGCCAGCAACATAGGGGGCAGAGATAATTCACCCCTCCACTTT.

V usage is TRBV5-1 and J usage is TRBJ2-7; tentative D call: TRBD1 (6 bases). This CDR3 spans 14 amino acids. V shed 3 bases and J shed 2 bases, with 12 bases lying between them. Germline V gene data show CDR1 as SGHRS and CDR2 as YFSETQ. CDR3 protein: CASSSWGRPYEQYF. The CDR3 DNA is TGCGCCAGCAGCTCCTGGGGGCGACCCTACGAGCAGTACTTC. Full variable domain (missing parts from reference TRBV5-1 and TRBJ2-7): KAGVTQTPRYLIKTRGQQVTLSCSPISGHRSVSWYQQTPGQGLQFLFEYFSETQRNKGNFPGRFSGRQFSNSRSEMNVSTLELGDSALYLCASSSWGRPYEQYFGPGTRLTVT.

This chain joins TRBV28 and TRBJ1-1; D perhaps matches TRBD1 (6 bases). The V and J ends lost 2 bases and 6 bases respectively, with 13 bases between them. In germline, CDR1 is MDHEN, CDR2 SYDVKM. There are 14 residues in the CDR3. The DNA for the CDR3 is TGTGCCAGCAGTTTAGTTGGACAGAGGGCTGAAGCTTTCTTT. Translating gives CASSLVGQRAEAFF.

The gene calls are TRBV5-1 and TRBJ1-2, with 12 bases that match TRBD1. Germline V CDR1 and CDR2: SGHRS, YFSETQ. CDR3 length: 13 amino acids. V dropped 8 bases and J dropped 10; count of bases not matched to a gene: 9. CDR3 residues: CASYQPGQGAYTF. For the CDR3, the DNA is TGCGCCAGTTATCAACCGGGACAGGGGGCCTACACCTTC.

The CDR3 nucleotides read TGTGCCAGCAGCGAAGCGGGGGGGATTAGCGGAGAGACCCAGTACTTC. It is translated as CASSEAGGISGETQYF. V is TRBV28 and J is TRBJ2-5, with TRBD2 matching over 10 bases. The V gene's germline CDR1 is MDHEN and CDR2 SYDVKM. V lost 6 bases and J lost 4; bases outside the gene matches: 11. The CDR3 runs 16 residues.

The rearrangement joins TRBV21-1 to TRBJ1-2. TRBV21-1 is termed a pseudogene. This CDR3 is built from 16 residues. Written as DNA, the CDR3 is TGTGCCAGCAGCAATGTATTGTCTCGGGCCAGCCCGGTTCCTACCTTC. Translated, it gives CASSNVLSRASPVPTF.

This clone was counted once. The chain couples TRBV28 to TRBJ2-7; D is unresolved. The germline V gene encodes CDR1 MDHEN and CDR2 SYDVKM. The CDR3 is 13 amino acids. The ends were cut back, 2 bases at V and 0 bases at J, with 5 bases in the middle. CDR3 region: CASSLPLSYEQYF. For the CDR3, the DNA is TGTGCCAGCAGTTTACCACTCTCCTACGAGCAGTACTTC.

By proportion, this clone is large (0.1 to 1%). This sequence joins TRBV5-5 and TRBJ1-5, with D hard to call. This CDR3 is built from 15 residues. Germline V gene sequence: CDR1 SGHKS, CDR2 YYEKEE (reference sequence). V was pared by 1 base and J by 0 bases, with 8 bases between. The CDR3 reads CASSLYVDSNQPQHF. The DNA of the CDR3 is TGTGCCAGCAGCTTGTATGTAGATAGCAATCAGCCCCAGCATTTT.

The chain recombines TRBV9 with TRBJ2-5; D uncertain. With 3 bases removed from V and 1 base from J, the gap between germline ends came to 7 bases. The CDR3 covers 13 residues. CDR1 is SGDLS and CDR2 is YYNGEE in the germline V gene. The DNA for the CDR3 is TGTGCCAGCAGCGGAGACCGCCAAGAGACCCAGTACTTC. It translates to CASSGDRQETQYF.

This chain joins TRBV30 and TRBJ2-1, with TRBD2 matching over 10 bases. Unmatched junction bases numbered 9, after V lost 3 bases and J lost 4 bases. CDR3 size: 16 residues. Germline V gene data show CDR1 as GTSNPN and CDR2 as SVGIG (reference sequence). CDR3 coding DNA: TGTGCCTGGAGGAAGGTAGCGGGAGGACTGTACAATGAGCAGTTCTTC. This sequence encodes CAWRKVAGGLYNEQFF.

The genes are TRBV27 and TRBJ1-4; 7 bases align to TRBD1. The V gene's germline CDR1 is MNHEY and CDR2 SMNVEV (reference sequence). With 2 bases clipped from V and 8 bases from J, the junction kept 8 bases outside the gene matches. This CDR3 comprises 15 residues. The CDR3 DNA reads as TGTGCCAGCAGTTTAGTGGCCAGGGGGGACGAAAAACTGTTTTTT. This codes for CASSLVARGDEKLFF. The full variable domain, in which reference TRBV27 and TRBJ1-4 provide the parts outside the CDR3, is EAQVTQNPRYLITVTGKKLTVTCSQNMNHEYMSWYRQDPGLGLRQIYYSMNVEVTDKGDVPEGYKVSRKEKRNFPLILESPSPNQTSLYFCASSLVARGDEKLFFGSGTQLSVL.